Presented here are 14 T cell receptor beta chains from one specimen sequenced in a study of siplizumab effects on memory and regulatory T cells. Generated by immunoSEQ multiplex PCR, the TCRdb table keeps only in-frame clones and is missing some. Found here are 85,000 to 130,000 clones, approximately 91% of them singletons; the top ten hold just over 2.5%. Source material: CD4+ T cells sorted from blood. The receptors stem from a human donor in good health. Some clones in this sample may be carry-over from other donors' samples.

The rearrangement uses TRBV7-6 and TRBJ2-7; D is possibly TRBD1 or TRBD2 (5 bases each). Germline-derived CDR1 and CDR2 are SGHVS and FNYEAQ. The V gene lost 6 bases and the J gene lost 3 bases, with 12 bases spanning the gap. This CDR3 has 13 residues. As DNA, the CDR3 is TGTGCCAGCAGGTCCGTGGGGGACTACGAGCAGTACTTC. Translated, it gives CASRSVGDYEQYF.

The V and J genes are TRBV2 and TRBJ2-7, with a tentative D call TRBD2 (6 bases). Germline V gene sequence: CDR1 SNHLY, CDR2 FYNNEI. V lost 5 bases and J 6 bases, leaving 14 bases between the germline ends. The CDR3 is 13 amino acids. The CDR3, as DNA: TGTGCCAGCAGTTGGGACTTCGGCGGCGAGCAGTACTTC. Amino acids: CASSWDFGGEQYF. The full variable domain, completed using reference TRBV2 and TRBJ2-7, is EPEVTQTPSHQVTQMGQEVILRCVPISNHLYFYWYRQILGQKVEFLVSFYNNEISEKSEIFDDQFSVERPDGSNFTLKIRSTKLEDSAMYFCASSWDFGGEQYFGPGTRLTVT.

The chain recombines TRBV15 with TRBJ2-2; D gene ambiguous. In germline, CDR1 is LNHNV, CDR2 YYDKDF (reference sequence). Trimming shortened V by 0 bases and J by 6 bases, and 5 bases separated the two germline ends. The CDR3 is 13 amino acids. CDR3 sequence reads: CATSRDPPGELFF. CDR3 sequence (DNA): TGTGCCACCAGCAGAGATCCCCCCGGGGAGCTGTTTTTT.

The rearrangement uses TRBV14 and TRBJ1-6; D not certain. Germline V lookup: CDR1 SGHDN, CDR2 FVKESK. There are 15 residues in the CDR3. V was shortened by 2 bases and J by 4 bases, with 9 bases between the two germline ends. CDR3 in amino acids: CASSQFEGYNSPLHF. CDR3 in DNA: TGTGCCAGCAGCCAATTTGAGGGTTATAATTCACCCCTCCACTTT.

V is TRBV29-1 and J is TRBJ1-2; D is possibly TRBD1 (6 bases). The CDR3 sequence is 13 residues long. Trimming removed 6 bases from V and 8 bases from J, with 19 bases in between. The germline V gene encodes CDR1 SQVTM and CDR2 ANQGSEA. CDR3 amino acids: CSVGGPELGGYTF. DNA for the CDR3: TGCAGCGTGGGGGGGCCCGAGTTGGGGGGCTACACCTTC.

This clone has just one count. The chain employs TRBV6-5 and TRBJ2-7; no firm D call. V dropped 7 bases and J dropped 5 bases, with 18 bases sitting between them. Germline CDR1 reads MNHEY; CDR2 reads SVGAGI. The CDR3 length is 14 residues. The CDR3 loop reads CASNQPNRQHEQYF. Written as DNA, the CDR3 is TGTGCCAGCAATCAGCCGAACCGCCAACACGAGCAGTACTTC.

The rearrangement joins TRBV18 to TRBJ2-3; D unclear. CDR3 length equals 15 residues. Trimming left V 6 bases short and J 0 bases short, with 13 bases between. Germline lookup yields CDR1 KGHSH and CDR2 LQKENI. The CDR3 DNA reads TGTGCCAGCTCTCCTACGGTTAGCAGCACAGATACGCAGTATTTT. This encodes CASSPTVSSTDTQYF.

The gene calls are TRBV5-1 and TRBJ1-5, with 9 bases identical to TRBD1. The germline V gene has CDR1 SGHRS and CDR2 YFSETQ. V trimming: 4 bases; J trimming: 6 bases; junction bases outside the gene matches: 8. The CDR3 totals 15 residues. CDR3 nucleotides: TGCGCCAGCAGCCGGACAGGGGATTACAGTCAGCCCCAGCATTTT. Translation: CASSRTGDYSQPQHF.

The chain is built from TRBV2 and TRBJ2-2; 14 positions agree with TRBD2. The CDR3 consists of 16 residues. V shed 6 bases and J 5 bases; nucleotides not matched to a gene: 5. CDR1 and CDR2 (germline): SNHLY, FYNNEI. The CDR3 loop reads CASREWTSGRTGELFF. The CDR3 bases are TGTGCCAGCAGAGAATGGACTAGCGGGAGGACCGGGGAGCTGTTTTTT.

The V and J genes are TRBV6-1 and TRBJ2-5; either TRBD1 or TRBD2 may fit D (5 bases each). The V end was cut by 7 bases, the J end by 1 base, with 10 bases between. The CDR3 spans 13 residues. From germline, CDR1 is MNHNS and CDR2 SASEGT. CDR3 sequence (DNA): TGTGCCAGCATGAGGGGAGTCCAAGAGACCCAGTACTTC. Translation gives CASMRGVQETQYF.

The rearrangement joins TRBV25-1 to TRBJ2-5; D is undetermined. Germline V gives CDR1 MGHDK, CDR2 SYGVNS. This CDR3 comprises 14 residues. V lost 7 bases and J 5 bases, leaving 17 bases between the germline ends. CDR3 bases: TGTGCCAGCACCCCCCCGGGCCTCGGGGAGACCCAGTACTTC. Residues: CASTPPGLGETQYF.

This chain joins TRBV7-9 and TRBJ2-1, with 10 bases fitting TRBD2. Germline assignment: CDR1 SEHNR and CDR2 FQNEAQ (reference sequence). CDR3 length: 16 amino acids. V shed 2 bases and J 6 bases; nucleotides not matched to a gene: 7. For the CDR3, the DNA is TGTGCCAGCAGCTTAAATGGCCTAGCGGGAGTCAATGAGCAGTTCTTC. This codes for CASSLNGLAGVNEQFF.

The chain carries TRBV6-6 and TRBJ2-7; weak D call: TRBD2 (6 bases). V lost 4 bases, J lost 6 bases, and 16 bases lay in between. Germline CDR1 and CDR2: MNHNY and SVGAGI (reference sequence). This CDR3 has 14 amino acids. The CDR3 sequence: CASSSSRDSTEQYF. As DNA, the CDR3 is TGTGCCAGCAGTTCGTCCCGGGACTCAACCGAGCAGTACTTC.

CDR3 protein: CASSFWGGLVEQYF. CDR3 sequence (DNA): TGTGCCAGCAGTTTCTGGGGGGGGTTGGTCGAGCAGTACTTC. V gene TRBV27 combines with J gene TRBJ2-7; 7 nucleotides agree with TRBD2. The CDR3 consists of 14 residues. The V gene end was trimmed by 3 bases and the J gene end by 6 bases; junction bases not matched to a gene: 8. CDR1 is MNHEY and CDR2 is SMNVEV in the germline V gene (reference sequence).